Listed below are T cell receptor beta chains from one sample, sequenced in a study of identical twins. From the 5' RACE reads, TCRdb called clonotypes with MiXCR, one entry per CDR3 protein. The sample comprises hundreds of thousands of distinct CDR3 sequences, roughly 8.6% of which are singletons, and less than 2.5% rests with the top ten. These data also featured in a second study, about yellow fever vaccine responses in identical twins.

Specimen: memory (CD45RO+) T cells sorted from blood. The receptors stem from a woman aged 18-35 years in good health. CDR3s include the opening cysteine and the closing phenylalanine or tryptophan. The order of the fields is J gene, V gene, CDR3 protein.

J gene: TRBJ2-1; V gene: TRBV7-2; CDR3 protein: CASSPVGLGFF
J gene: TRBJ1-5; V gene: TRBV6-5; CDR3 protein: CASSYETGYQPQHF
J gene: TRBJ2-7; V gene: TRBV28; CDR3 protein: CASSEDRSYEQYF
J gene: TRBJ1-2; V gene: TRBV7-8; CDR3 protein: CASSLGPTLEGKGGYTF
J gene: TRBJ2-5; V gene: TRBV5-6; CDR3 protein: CASSQTGGETQYF
J gene: TRBJ1-2; V gene: TRBV12-3/TRBV12-4; CDR3 protein: CASSRTTQGPRYGYTF
J gene: TRBJ2-2; V gene: TRBV4-1; CDR3 protein: CASSQADWTGELFF
J gene: TRBJ2-5; V gene: TRBV3-1; CDR3 protein: CASSQGGAGGQTQYF
J gene: TRBJ2-5; V gene: TRBV10-1; CDR3 protein: CASRTNQETQYF
J gene: TRBJ2-2; V gene: TRBV12-3/TRBV12-4; CDR3 protein: CASSLGSGELFF
J gene: TRBJ2-2; V gene: TRBV5-1; CDR3 protein: CASSFMTGIDGELFF
J gene: TRBJ1-2; V gene: TRBV20-1; CDR3 protein: CSARAPRRDRYYGYTF
J gene: TRBJ2-1; V gene: TRBV5-6; CDR3 protein: CASSLRVADYNEQFF
J gene: TRBJ2-7; V gene: TRBV20-1; CDR3 protein: CSARDRDNSYEQYF
J gene: TRBJ2-1; V gene: TRBV3-1; CDR3 protein: CASSQLGLSGTYNEQFF
J gene: TRBJ1-1; V gene: TRBV5-8; CDR3 protein: CASSLGGQGMNTEAFF
J gene: TRBJ2-1; V gene: TRBV6-5; CDR3 protein: CASSSSRWGYEQFF
J gene: TRBJ2-5; V gene: TRBV9; CDR3 protein: CASSVAGTAQETQYF
J gene: TRBJ2-2; V gene: TRBV5-1; CDR3 protein: CASSFVLAGVTGELFF
J gene: TRBJ2-5; V gene: TRBV25-1; CDR3 protein: CASRSKGRSYQETQYF
J gene: TRBJ2-3; V gene: TRBV10-3; CDR3 protein: CAIRETSGGPTDTQYF
J gene: TRBJ1-5; V gene: TRBV14; CDR3 protein: CASSLQGATNQPQHF
J gene: TRBJ2-6; V gene: TRBV5-5; CDR3 protein: CASSQTGLSGANVLTF
J gene: TRBJ1-1; V gene: TRBV6-1; CDR3 protein: CASNSDRVNTEAFF
J gene: TRBJ2-2; V gene: TRBV24-1; CDR3 protein: CATSATSDTGELFF
J gene: TRBJ1-1; V gene: TRBV3-1; CDR3 protein: CASKGERANTEAFF
J gene: TRBJ1-1; V gene: TRBV29-1; CDR3 protein: CSVVLNWGGTVEAFF
J gene: TRBJ2-3; V gene: TRBV27; CDR3 protein: CASSPRQVAKDTQYF
J gene: TRBJ2-5; V gene: TRBV15; CDR3 protein: CATSRDGREETQYF
J gene: TRBJ1-3; V gene: TRBV20-1; CDR3 protein: CSARVGDGGNTIYF
J gene: TRBJ1-1; V gene: TRBV5-1; CDR3 protein: CASSPDRGGYTEAFF
J gene: TRBJ1-6; V gene: TRBV24-1; CDR3 protein: CATSDTGNNSPLHF
J gene: TRBJ2-7; V gene: TRBV5-6; CDR3 protein: CASSLSRTGDEQYF
J gene: TRBJ1-5; V gene: TRBV5-1; CDR3 protein: CASSLEGGVEPQHF
J gene: TRBJ2-7; V gene: TRBV28; CDR3 protein: CASSADSGEARWASYEQYF
J gene: TRBJ2-7; V gene: TRBV20-1; CDR3 protein: CSASPKGPKYEQYF
J gene: TRBJ2-5; V gene: TRBV20-1; CDR3 protein: CSAKPGQGDSETQYF
J gene: TRBJ2-2; V gene: TRBV5-1; CDR3 protein: CASSLGLANTGELFF
J gene: TRBJ2-7; V gene: TRBV19; CDR3 protein: CASSIGSYEQYF
J gene: TRBJ2-1; V gene: TRBV5-1; CDR3 protein: CASSRQGQGSYNEQFF
J gene: TRBJ2-7; V gene: TRBV7-9; CDR3 protein: CSSSSRTDSSYEQYF
J gene: TRBJ2-2; V gene: TRBV20-1; CDR3 protein: CSARITSHTGELFF
J gene: TRBJ2-5; V gene: TRBV28; CDR3 protein: CASSLLGVAGAETQYF
J gene: TRBJ2-1; V gene: TRBV29-1; CDR3 protein: CSARTGTEQFF
J gene: TRBJ1-6; V gene: TRBV7-2; CDR3 protein: CASSLGVGGNSPLHF
J gene: TRBJ2-7; V gene: TRBV7-7; CDR3 protein: CASSLGAGGPGEQYF
J gene: TRBJ2-4; V gene: TRBV5-1; CDR3 protein: CASSLDAGLAKNIQYF
J gene: TRBJ2-1; V gene: TRBV5-1; CDR3 protein: CASSYDRWLDTPVQYNEQFF
J gene: TRBJ2-1; V gene: TRBV5-1; CDR3 protein: CASSFTRGGAGEQFF
J gene: TRBJ1-2; V gene: TRBV5-1; CDR3 protein: CASSRNEGAGGYTF
J gene: TRBJ2-1; V gene: TRBV6-2/TRBV6-3; CDR3 protein: CASSLGRYPHNEQFF
J gene: TRBJ1-1; V gene: TRBV10-2; CDR3 protein: CASSEPRENTEAFF
J gene: TRBJ1-3; V gene: TRBV13; CDR3 protein: CASSFQGASGNTIYF
J gene: TRBJ2-2; V gene: TRBV6-1; CDR3 protein: CASSAQGATATGELFF
J gene: TRBJ2-5; V gene: TRBV24-1; CDR3 protein: CATSEHGGMETQYF
J gene: TRBJ2-6; V gene: TRBV5-1; CDR3 protein: CASSGSGANVLTF
J gene: TRBJ1-6; V gene: TRBV11-2; CDR3 protein: CASSPQGGPLYNSPLHF
J gene: TRBJ2-1; V gene: TRBV27; CDR3 protein: CASRRYASGGATNEQFF